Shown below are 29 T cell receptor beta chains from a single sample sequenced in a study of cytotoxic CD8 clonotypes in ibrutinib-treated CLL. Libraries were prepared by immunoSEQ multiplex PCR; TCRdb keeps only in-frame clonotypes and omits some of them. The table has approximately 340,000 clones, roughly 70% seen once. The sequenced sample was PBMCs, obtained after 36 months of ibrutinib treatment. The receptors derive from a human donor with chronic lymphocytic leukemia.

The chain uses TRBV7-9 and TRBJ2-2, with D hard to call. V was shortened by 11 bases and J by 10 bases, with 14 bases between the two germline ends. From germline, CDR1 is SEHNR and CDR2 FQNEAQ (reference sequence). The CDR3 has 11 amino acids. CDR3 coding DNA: TGTGCCGACTTTAGGGCAGAGGAGCTGTTTTTT. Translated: CADFRAEELFF.

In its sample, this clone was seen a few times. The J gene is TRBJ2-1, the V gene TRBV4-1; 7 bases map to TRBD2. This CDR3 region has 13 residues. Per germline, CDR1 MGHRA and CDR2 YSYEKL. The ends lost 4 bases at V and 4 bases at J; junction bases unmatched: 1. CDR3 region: CASSPLAYNEQFF. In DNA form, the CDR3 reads TGCGCCAGCAGCCCACTAGCGTACAATGAGCAGTTCTTC.

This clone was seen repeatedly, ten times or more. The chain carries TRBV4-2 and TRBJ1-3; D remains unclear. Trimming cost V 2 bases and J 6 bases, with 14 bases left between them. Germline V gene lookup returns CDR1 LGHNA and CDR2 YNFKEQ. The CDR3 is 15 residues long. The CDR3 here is CASSQIGIGENTIYF. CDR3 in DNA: TGTGCCAGCAGCCAAATAGGGATTGGTGAAAACACCATATATTTT.

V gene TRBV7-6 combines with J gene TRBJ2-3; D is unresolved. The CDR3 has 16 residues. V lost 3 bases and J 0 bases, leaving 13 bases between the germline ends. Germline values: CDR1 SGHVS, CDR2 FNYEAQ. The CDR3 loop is CASSFDVTWSTDTQYF. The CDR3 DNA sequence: TGTGCCAGCAGCTTCGACGTCACCTGGAGCACAGATACGCAGTATTTT.

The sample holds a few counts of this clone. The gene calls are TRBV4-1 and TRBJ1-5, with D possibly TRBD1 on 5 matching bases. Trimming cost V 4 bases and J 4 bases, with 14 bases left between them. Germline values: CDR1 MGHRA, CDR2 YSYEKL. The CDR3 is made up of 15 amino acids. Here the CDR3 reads CASSPWGGGNQPQHF. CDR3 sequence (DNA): TGCGCCAGCAGCCCATGGGGCGGGGGAAATCAGCCCCAGCATTTT.

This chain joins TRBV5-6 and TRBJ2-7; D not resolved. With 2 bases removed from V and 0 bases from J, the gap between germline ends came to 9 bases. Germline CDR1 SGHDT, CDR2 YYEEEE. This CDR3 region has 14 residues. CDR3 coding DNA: TGTGCCAGCAGCTTTCTCAGTAGCTCCTACGAGCAGTACTTC. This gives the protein CASSFLSSSYEQYF.

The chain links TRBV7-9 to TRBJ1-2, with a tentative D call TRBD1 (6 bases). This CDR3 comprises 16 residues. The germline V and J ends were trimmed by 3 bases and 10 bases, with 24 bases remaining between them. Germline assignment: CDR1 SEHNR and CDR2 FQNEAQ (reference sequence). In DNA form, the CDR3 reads TGTGCCAGCAGCTTCCGCGGGGGCCGTCCAGGGAGAGACTACACCTTC. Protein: CASSFRGGRPGRDYTF. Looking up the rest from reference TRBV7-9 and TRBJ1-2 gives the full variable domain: DTGVSQNPRHKITKRGQNVTFRCDPISEHNRLYWYRQTLGQGPEFLTYFQNEAQLEKSRLLSDRFSAERPKGSFSTLEIQRTEQGDSAMYLCASSFRGGRPGRDYTFGSGTRLTVV.

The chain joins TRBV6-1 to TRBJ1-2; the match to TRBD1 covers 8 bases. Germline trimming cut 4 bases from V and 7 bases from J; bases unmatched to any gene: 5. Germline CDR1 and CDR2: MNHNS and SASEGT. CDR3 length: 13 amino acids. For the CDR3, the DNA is TGTGCCAGCAGTGGTCAGGGGGCAGTTGGCTACACCTTC. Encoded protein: CASSGQGAVGYTF.

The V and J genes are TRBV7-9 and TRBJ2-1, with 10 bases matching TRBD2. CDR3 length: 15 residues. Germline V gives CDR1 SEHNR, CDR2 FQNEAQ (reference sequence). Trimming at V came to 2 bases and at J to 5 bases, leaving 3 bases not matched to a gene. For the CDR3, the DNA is TGTGCCAGCAGCTTACGAGCGGGGGGGAACAATGAGCAGTTCTTC. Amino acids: CASSLRAGGNNEQFF.

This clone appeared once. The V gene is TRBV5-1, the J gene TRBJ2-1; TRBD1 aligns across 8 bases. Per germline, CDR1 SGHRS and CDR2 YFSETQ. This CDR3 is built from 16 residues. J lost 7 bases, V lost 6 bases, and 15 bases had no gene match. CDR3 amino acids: CASTWDYRTGYNEQFF. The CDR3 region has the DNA TGCGCCAGCACCTGGGATTACCGGACAGGGTATAATGAGCAGTTCTTC.

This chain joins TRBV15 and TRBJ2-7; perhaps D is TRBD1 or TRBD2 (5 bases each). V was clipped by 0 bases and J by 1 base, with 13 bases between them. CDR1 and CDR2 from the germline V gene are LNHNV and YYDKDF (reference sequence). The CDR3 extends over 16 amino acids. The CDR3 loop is CATSRDRGRRSYEQYF. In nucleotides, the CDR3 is TGTGCCACCAGCAGAGATCGGGGACGGAGATCCTACGAGCAGTACTTC. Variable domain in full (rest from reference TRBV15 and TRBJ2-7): DAMVIQNPRYQVTQFGKPVTLSCSQTLNHNVMYWYQQKSSQAPKLLFHYYDKDFNNEADTPDNFQSRRPNTSFCFLDIRSPGLGDTAMYLCATSRDRGRRSYEQYFGPGTRLTVT.

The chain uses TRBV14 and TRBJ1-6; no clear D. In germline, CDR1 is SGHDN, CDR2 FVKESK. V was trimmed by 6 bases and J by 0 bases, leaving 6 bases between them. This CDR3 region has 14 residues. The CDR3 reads CASRISSYNSPLHF. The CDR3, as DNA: TGTGCCAGCAGAATCAGCTCCTATAATTCACCCCTCCACTTT.

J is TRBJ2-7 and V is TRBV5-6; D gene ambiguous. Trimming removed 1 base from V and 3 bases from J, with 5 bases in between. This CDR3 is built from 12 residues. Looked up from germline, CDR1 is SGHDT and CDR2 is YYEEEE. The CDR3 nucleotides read TGTGCCAGCAGCTTGTGGGACTACGAGCAGTACTTC. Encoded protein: CASSLWDYEQYF.

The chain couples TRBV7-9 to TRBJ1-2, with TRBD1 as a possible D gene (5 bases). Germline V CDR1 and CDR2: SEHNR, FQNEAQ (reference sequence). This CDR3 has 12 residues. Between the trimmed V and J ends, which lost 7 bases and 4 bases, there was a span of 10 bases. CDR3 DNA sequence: TGTGCCAGCACCGTGCAGGGCTATGGCTACACCTTC. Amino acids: CASTVQGYGYTF.

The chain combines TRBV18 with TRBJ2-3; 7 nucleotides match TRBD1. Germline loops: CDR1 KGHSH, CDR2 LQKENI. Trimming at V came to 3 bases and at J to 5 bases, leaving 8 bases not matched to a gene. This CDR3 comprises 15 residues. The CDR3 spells CASSPDREKGDTQYF. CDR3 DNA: TGTGCCAGCTCACCCGACAGGGAGAAAGGAGATACGCAGTATTTT.

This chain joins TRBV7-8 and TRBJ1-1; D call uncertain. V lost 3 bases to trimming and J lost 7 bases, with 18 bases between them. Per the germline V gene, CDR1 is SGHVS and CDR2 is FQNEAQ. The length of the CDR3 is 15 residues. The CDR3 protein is CASSFSQVVMDEAFF. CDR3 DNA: TGTGCCAGCAGCTTCTCTCAAGTAGTTATGGATGAAGCTTTCTTT.

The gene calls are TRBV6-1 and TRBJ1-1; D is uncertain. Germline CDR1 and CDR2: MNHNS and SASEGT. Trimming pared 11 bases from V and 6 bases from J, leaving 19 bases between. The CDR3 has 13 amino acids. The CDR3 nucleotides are TGTGCCTCCAGACCTTATGTGCTGGCTGAAGCTTTCTTT. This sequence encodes CASRPYVLAEAFF.

The CDR3 protein is CASSQSPWTGVSNYGYTF. DNA for the CDR3: TGCGCCAGCAGCCAAAGCCCCTGGACAGGCGTCTCTAACTATGGCTACACCTTC. The chain has TRBV4-1 and TRBJ1-2, with 7 bases matching TRBD1. This CDR3 comprises 18 residues. The V segment lost 2 bases and the J segment 0 bases; nucleotides outside the gene matches: 12. CDR1 and CDR2 (germline): MGHRA, YSYEKL.

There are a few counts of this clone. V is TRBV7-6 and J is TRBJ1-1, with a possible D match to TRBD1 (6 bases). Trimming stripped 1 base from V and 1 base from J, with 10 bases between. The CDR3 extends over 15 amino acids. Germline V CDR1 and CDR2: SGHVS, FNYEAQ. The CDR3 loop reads CASSLGVDRNTEAFF. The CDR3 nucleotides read TGTGCCAGCAGCTTAGGTGTGGACAGGAACACTGAAGCTTTCTTT. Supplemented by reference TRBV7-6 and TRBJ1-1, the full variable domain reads GAGVSQSPRYKVTKRGQDVALRCDPISGHVSLYWYRQALGQGPEFLTYFNYEAQQDKSGLPNDRFSAERPEGSISTLTIQRTEQRDSAMYRCASSLGVDRNTEAFFGQGTRLTVV.

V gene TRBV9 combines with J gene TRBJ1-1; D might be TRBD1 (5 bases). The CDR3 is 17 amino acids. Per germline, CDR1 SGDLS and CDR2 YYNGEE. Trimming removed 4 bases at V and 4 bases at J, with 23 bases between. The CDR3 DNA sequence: TGTGCCAGCAGCACACACGCCCGGGGGTCCACTGTCACTGAAGCTTTCTTT. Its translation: CASSTHARGSTVTEAFF.

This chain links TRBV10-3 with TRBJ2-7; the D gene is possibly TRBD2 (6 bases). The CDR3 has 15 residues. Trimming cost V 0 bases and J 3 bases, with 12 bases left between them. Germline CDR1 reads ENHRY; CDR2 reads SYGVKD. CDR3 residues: CAISESLAAHYEQYF. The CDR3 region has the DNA TGTGCCATCAGTGAGTCCTTAGCGGCCCACTACGAGCAGTACTTC.

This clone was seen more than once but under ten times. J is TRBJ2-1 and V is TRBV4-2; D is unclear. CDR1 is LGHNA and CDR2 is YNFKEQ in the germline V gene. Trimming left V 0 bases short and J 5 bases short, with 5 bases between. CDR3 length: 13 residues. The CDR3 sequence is CASSQDFHNEQFF. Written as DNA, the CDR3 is TGTGCCAGCAGCCAAGATTTCCACAATGAGCAGTTCTTC.

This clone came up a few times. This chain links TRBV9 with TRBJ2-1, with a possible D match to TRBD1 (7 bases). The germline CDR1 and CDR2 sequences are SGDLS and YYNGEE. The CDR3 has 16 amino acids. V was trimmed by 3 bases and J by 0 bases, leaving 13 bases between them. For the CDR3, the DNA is TGTGCCAGCAGCGCCCGACAGGGACTCTCCTACAATGAGCAGTTCTTC. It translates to CASSARQGLSYNEQFF.

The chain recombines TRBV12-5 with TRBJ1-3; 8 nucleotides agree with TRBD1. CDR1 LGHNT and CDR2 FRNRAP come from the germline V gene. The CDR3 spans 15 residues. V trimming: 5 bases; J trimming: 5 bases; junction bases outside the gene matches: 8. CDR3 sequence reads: CASGPGTGSRNTIYF. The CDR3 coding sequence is TGTGCTAGTGGTCCGGGGACAGGCTCAAGAAACACCATATATTTT. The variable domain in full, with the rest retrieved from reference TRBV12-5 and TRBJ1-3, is DARVTQTPRHKVTEMGQEVTMRCQPILGHNTVFWYRQTMMQGLELLAYFRNRAPLDDSGMPKDRFSAEMPDATLATLKIQPSEPRDSAVYFCASGPGTGSRNTIYFGEGSWLTVV.

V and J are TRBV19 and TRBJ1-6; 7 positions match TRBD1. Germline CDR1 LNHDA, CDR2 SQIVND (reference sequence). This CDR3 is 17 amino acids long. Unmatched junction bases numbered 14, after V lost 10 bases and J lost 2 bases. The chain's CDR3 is CATVRRSGTAYNSPLHF. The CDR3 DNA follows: TGTGCCACTGTACGCCGCTCCGGGACAGCCTATAATTCACCCCTCCACTTT.

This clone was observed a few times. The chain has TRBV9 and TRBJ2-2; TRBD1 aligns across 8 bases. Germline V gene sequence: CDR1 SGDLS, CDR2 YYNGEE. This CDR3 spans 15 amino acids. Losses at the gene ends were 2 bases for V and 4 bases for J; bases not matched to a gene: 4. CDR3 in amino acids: CASSVGQGGTGELFF. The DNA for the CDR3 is TGTGCCAGCAGCGTCGGACAGGGTGGCACCGGGGAGCTGTTTTTT. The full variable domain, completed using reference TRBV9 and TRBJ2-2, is DSGVTQTPKHLITATGQRVTLRCSPRSGDLSVYWYQQSLDQGLQFLIQYYNGEERAKGNILERFSAQQFPDLHSELNLSSLELGDSALYFCASSVGQGGTGELFFGEGSRLTVL.

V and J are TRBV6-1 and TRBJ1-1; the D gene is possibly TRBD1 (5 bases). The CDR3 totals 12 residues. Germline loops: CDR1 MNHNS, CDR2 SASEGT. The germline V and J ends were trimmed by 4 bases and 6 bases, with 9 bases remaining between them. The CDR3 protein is CASSVQGAEAFF. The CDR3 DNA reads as TGTGCCAGCAGTGTTCAGGGTGCTGAAGCTTTCTTT.

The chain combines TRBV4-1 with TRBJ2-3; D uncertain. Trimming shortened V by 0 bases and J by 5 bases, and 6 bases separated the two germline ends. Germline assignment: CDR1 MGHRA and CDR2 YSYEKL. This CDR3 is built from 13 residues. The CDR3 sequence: CASSQERKDTQYF. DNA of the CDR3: TGCGCCAGCAGCCAAGAACGCAAAGATACGCAGTATTTT.

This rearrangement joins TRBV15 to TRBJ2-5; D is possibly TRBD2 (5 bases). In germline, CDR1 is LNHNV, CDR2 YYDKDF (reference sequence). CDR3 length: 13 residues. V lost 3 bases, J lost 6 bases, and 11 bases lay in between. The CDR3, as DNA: TGTGCCACCAGCAGGACTGGCGGGCAGACCCAGTACTTC. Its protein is CATSRTGGQTQYF. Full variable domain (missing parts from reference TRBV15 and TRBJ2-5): DAMVIQNPRYQVTQFGKPVTLSCSQTLNHNVMYWYQQKSSQAPKLLFHYYDKDFNNEADTPDNFQSRRPNTSFCFLDIRSPGLGDTAMYLCATSRTGGQTQYFGPGTRLLVL.